Listed below are T cell receptor beta chains from one sample, sequenced in a study of siplizumab effects on memory and regulatory T cells. Libraries were prepared by immunoSEQ multiplex PCR; TCRdb keeps only in-frame clonotypes and omits some of them. The table has around 100,000 clones, 92% seen once. The source material was Tregs sorted from blood. The source of these receptors is a human donor in good health. Each CDR3 is given with its conserved first and last residue. D genes are given only for firm matches. Rows give clone size only sometimes, using once, few, many, or a class for an expanded clone.

abundance	v_gene	j_gene	len	d_gene	CDR3aa	CDR3nt
NA	TRBV7-8	TRBJ2-3	15	NA	CASSLGGWGTDTQYF	TGTGCCAGCAGCTTAGGGGGTTGGGGCACAGATACGCAGTATTTT
NA	TRBV7-9	TRBJ1-3	14	NA	CASSLGDFGNTIYF	TGTGCCAGCAGCTTAGGGGACTTTGGAAACACCATATATTTT
NA	TRBV18	TRBJ2-7	12	TRBD1	CASSPRDRGKYF	TGTGCCAGCTCACCCCGGGACAGGGGGAAGTACTTC
NA	TRBV30	TRBJ1-2	15	NA	CAWSLRDGAIYGYTF	TGTGCCTGGAGTCTTCGGGACGGCGCTATATATGGCTACACCTTC
NA	TRBV6-6	TRBJ2-7	13	NA	CASSYRDVPEQYF	TGTGCCAGCAGTTACAGGGACGTGCCCGAGCAGTACTTC
NA	TRBV19	TRBJ1-2	13	NA	CASSVIQRNGYTF	TGTGCCAGTAGCGTAATTCAAAGGAATGGCTACACCTTC
NA	TRBV29-1	TRBJ2-7	13	NA	CSVESNRTYEQYF	TGCAGCGTTGAGTCCAATAGGACGTACGAGCAGTACTTC
NA	TRBV7-2	TRBJ2-3	17	TRBD2	CASSFRTSGSSTDTQYF	TGTGCCAGCAGCTTTCGGACTAGCGGGAGTAGCACAGATACGCAGTATTTT
NA	TRBV5-4	TRBJ2-7	15	TRBD2	CASSSPGLPPYEQYF	TGTGCCAGCAGCTCGCCGGGACTACCGCCCTACGAGCAGTACTTC
NA	TRBV19	TRBJ1-2	13	NA	CASSIFAGDGYTF	TGTGCCAGTAGTATATTTGCAGGGGATGGCTACACCTTC
NA	TRBV5-1	TRBJ2-1	14	TRBD2	CASSVAGHLNEQFF	TGCGCCAGCAGCGTAGCGGGACATCTCAATGAGCAGTTCTTC
NA	TRBV10-3	TRBJ2-7	15	NA	CAISEGSGPTYEQYF	TGTGCCATCAGTGAAGGGAGCGGGCCTACCTACGAGCAGTACTTC
NA	TRBV2	TRBJ1-5	15	NA	CASSGVDGFNQPQHF	TGTGCCAGCAGTGGGGTTGACGGCTTCAATCAGCCCCAGCATTTT
NA	TRBV2	TRBJ2-7	12	NA	CASDGLSYEQYF	TGTGCCAGCGACGGTTTATCCTACGAGCAGTACTTC
NA	TRBV18	TRBJ2-7	15	TRBD2	CASSLGLAGGYEQYF	TGTGCCAGCTCGTTGGGACTAGCGGGAGGGTACGAGCAGTACTTC
NA	TRBV5-1	TRBJ2-7	18	NA	CASSLASMRGRSSYEQYF	TGCGCCAGCAGCTTGGCATCGATGAGGGGACGGAGCTCCTACGAGCAGTACTTC
NA	TRBV5-1	TRBJ2-7	13	NA	CASSLITRSEQYF	TGCGCCAGCAGCTTAATTACTAGATCCGAGCAGTACTTC
NA	TRBV5-1	TRBJ2-7	15	TRBD2	CASSLAIAGGYEQYF	TGCGCCAGCAGCTTGGCAATAGCGGGAGGTTACGAGCAGTACTTC
NA	TRBV29-1	TRBJ2-3	16	TRBD1	CSVESVGTGGTDTQYF	TGCAGCGTTGAAAGTGTCGGGACAGGGGGCACAGATACGCAGTATTTT
NA	TRBV27	TRBJ2-5	13	NA	CASSFRGQETQYF	TGTGCCAGCAGTTTCCGGGGGCAAGAGACCCAGTACTTC
NA	TRBV7-8	TRBJ1-1	13	NA	CATAQGPVGMSFF	TGTGCCACTGCGCAGGGCCCCGTTGGGATGTCCTTCTTT
few	TRBV10-1	TRBJ2-1	19	NA	CASSELVSVTPGSYNEQFF	TGCGCCAGCAGTGAGTTGGTCTCAGTGACCCCCGGCTCCTACAATGAGCAGTTCTTC
NA	TRBV15	TRBJ1-1	17	NA	CATSRVWRISENTEAFF	TGTGCCACCAGCAGAGTGTGGCGGATCAGTGAGAACACTGAAGCTTTCTTT
NA	TRBV5-6	TRBJ1-1	13	NA	CASSFRGIGEAFF	TGTGCCAGCAGCTTCAGGGGTATCGGTGAAGCTTTCTTT